The source of this TCR beta chain is a study of blood T cell repertoires in COVID-19. The wider study: The origin of the acute and convalescent COVID-19 samples was the United States, Italy and Spain. Sample material is recorded as cDNA or gDNA derived from T cells, B-cell-depleted T cells, or PBMCs.

Source study methods: Amplifying reference gene primers gave estimates of nucleated cell counts. Method: immunoSEQ multiplex PCR; TCRdb's copy keeps in-frame clones and lacks some. The DNA gave D and trimming, while V, J and clone size come from that table. This sample carries some 81,000 clones, nearly 95% of them seen once, and the ten largest clones take around 4.7%. With V trimmed by 4 bases and J by 3 bases, 6 bases remained unmatched. Per germline, CDR1 SNHLY and CDR2 FYNNEI. This CDR3 comprises 14 residues. The receptor was derived from a human donor with active COVID-19. The donor label of this sample is uncertain. V is TRBV2 and J is TRBJ2-7, with 7 bases matching TRBD1. Material for sequencing was peripheral blood. CDR3 sequence reads: CASSVGTDFYEQYF. In nucleotides, the CDR3 is TGTGCCAGCAGTGTAGGGACAGACTTCTACGAGCAGTACTTC.